This record looks at one T cell receptor beta chain sequence and its context. Its antigen is currently unknown. One end of the junction does not line up with germline, which may come from a read error. This entry belongs to a study of cytomegalovirus exposure and HLA in healthy donors. Study results and caveats: Reported results showed that the classifier diagnosed cytomegalovirus status with high specificity and sensitivity.

The germline V gene has CDR1 MNHEY and CDR2 SMNVEV (reference sequence). This CDR3 is 16 amino acids long. PCR amplification relied on 60 Vbeta primers (plus 13 Jbeta primers). The protocol was immunoSEQ multiplex PCR, while the TCRdb copy is restricted to in-frame clones and leaves out a portion. The repertoire holds approximately 150,000 clones, with over 70% as singletons. The rearrangement uses TRBV27 and TRBJ1-5; 10 nucleotides line up with TRBD1. The sequenced sample consisted of PBMCs. The receptor was derived from a male donor in good health and CMV-seronegative. CDR3 sequence reads: CASSLRTGGSDQPQHF. The CDR3 DNA follows: TGTGCCAGCAGTTTAAGGACAGGGGGTAGCGATCAGCCCCAGCATTTT.